This entry lists 27 T cell receptor beta chains sequenced from one sample in a study of cytomegalovirus exposure and HLA in healthy donors. Measured with immunoSEQ multiplex PCR; TCRdb has only the in-frame clones, and not every one. The sample shows 200,000 or so clones, 84% of them seen only once. The sequencing input was PBMCs. The source is a man in his late teens or twenties in good health and CMV-seropositive.

The V gene is TRBV4-1, the J gene TRBJ2-7; 9 positions match TRBD2. Germline values: CDR1 MGHRA, CDR2 YSYEKL. The ends lost 2 bases at V and 3 bases at J; junction bases unmatched: 5. The CDR3 consists of 15 residues. The CDR3 DNA reads TGCGCCAGCAGCCAAACCGGGACTAGCTACTACGAGCAGTACTTC. Amino acid sequence: CASSQTGTSYYEQYF.

The CDR3 coding sequence is TGTGCCAGCAGTGCATCGGTTAGTAGCAATCAGCCCCAGCATTTT. Translation: CASSASVSSNQPQHF. The genes are TRBV2 and TRBJ1-5; D uncertain. Germline V lookup: CDR1 SNHLY, CDR2 FYNNEI. The CDR3 has 15 amino acids. The V end lost 4 bases, the J end lost 0 bases, and 10 bases lay between the germline ends.

This chain uses TRBV4-1 with TRBJ2-3; the match to TRBD1 covers 8 bases. This CDR3 has 15 residues. CDR1 MGHRA and CDR2 YSYEKL come from the germline V gene. V shed 5 bases and J 3 bases; nucleotides not matched to a gene: 7. For the CDR3, the DNA is TGCGCCAGCAGCTCAGGGGGCTTTCGGACAGATACGCAGTATTTT. It is translated as CASSSGGFRTDTQYF.

The gene calls are TRBV5-4 and TRBJ2-3; 7 positions agree with TRBD1. The V and J ends lost 4 bases and 2 bases, in that order; junction bases with no gene match: 4. Germline V gene lookup returns CDR1 SGHNT and CDR2 YYREEE (reference sequence). The CDR3 consists of 14 residues. CDR3 amino acids: CASSTGDHTDTQYF. The CDR3 bases are TGTGCCAGCAGCACAGGGGACCACACAGATACGCAGTATTTT.

The V and J genes are TRBV5-1 and TRBJ2-5, with 11 bases lining up with TRBD1. In germline, CDR1 is SGHRS, CDR2 YFSETQ. V gave up 5 bases and J gave up 5 bases; unmatched junction bases: 5. This CDR3 spans 14 amino acids. The CDR3 DNA is TGCGCCAGCAGTGGACAGGGGGCCTCCGAGACCCAGTACTTC. Translating it yields CASSGQGASETQYF.

This chain joins TRBV2 and TRBJ1-2; TRBD1 matches 7 bases. CDR3 size: 13 residues. V dropped 6 bases and J dropped 7; count of bases not matched to a gene: 8. The germline CDR1 and CDR2 sequences are SNHLY and FYNNEI. CDR3 residues: CASRGQAEGGYTF. The CDR3 nucleotides read TGTGCCAGCAGAGGACAGGCCGAGGGTGGCTACACCTTC. The whole variable domain, remainder taken from reference TRBV2 and TRBJ1-2, is EPEVTQTPSHQVTQMGQEVILRCVPISNHLYFYWYRQILGQKVEFLVSFYNNEISEKSEIFDDQFSVERPDGSNFTLKIRSTKLEDSAMYFCASRGQAEGGYTFGSGTRLTVV.

The chain links TRBV5-4 to TRBJ2-6, with 8 bases identical to TRBD1. V lost 4 bases to trimming and J lost 3 bases; unmatched junction nucleotides: 9. CDR3 size: 17 residues. CDR1 and CDR2 (germline): SGHNT, YYREEE (reference sequence). The CDR3, as DNA: TGTGCCAGCAGCCCCGGACAGGGAGAGGGTGGGGCCAACGTCCTGACTTTC. It yields the protein CASSPGQGEGGANVLTF. The whole variable domain, filled in from reference TRBV5-4 and TRBJ2-6, reads ETGVTQSPTHLIKTRGQQVTLRCSSQSGHNTVSWYQQALGQGPQFIFQYYREEENGRGNFPPRFSGLQFPNYSSELNVNALELDDSALYLCASSPGQGEGGANVLTFGAGSRLTVL.

The table lists this clone with a count of one. This chain joins TRBV5-5 and TRBJ2-7; D may be TRBD2 (5 bases). The CDR3 spans 13 residues. Germline CDR1 is SGHKS and CDR2 is YYEKEE (reference sequence). Trimming took 8 bases from V and 0 from J, leaving 12 bases between them. The CDR3 loop reads CARVGDLSYEQYF. CDR3 sequence (DNA): TGTGCCAGGGTGGGAGACCTCTCCTACGAGCAGTACTTC.

The chain recombines TRBV11-1 with TRBJ1-2; TRBD1 matches at 8 bases. Germline V gives CDR1 SGHAT, CDR2 FQDESV (reference sequence). V gave up 5 bases and J gave up 5 bases; unmatched junction bases: 7. This CDR3 spans 14 amino acids. CDR3 sequence: CASSPGQEFYGYTF. As DNA, the CDR3 is TGTGCCAGCAGCCCGGGACAGGAGTTTTATGGCTACACCTTC.

The chain recombines TRBV6-1 with TRBJ2-3; D call uncertain. The CDR3 consists of 12 residues. The V gene lost 5 bases and the J gene lost 3 bases, with 6 bases spanning the gap. From germline, CDR1 is MNHNS and CDR2 SASEGT. The CDR3 sequence: CASSPITDTQYF. The CDR3 DNA reads as TGTGCCAGCAGTCCAATTACAGATACGCAGTATTTT.

This chain joins TRBV5-4 and TRBJ2-7, with 9 nucleotides matching TRBD1. CDR1 is SGHNT, CDR2 YYREEE, per germline (reference sequence). J was trimmed by 5 bases and V by 3 bases; bases with no gene match: 6. This CDR3 has 14 amino acids. The CDR3 region is CASSSGQGRHEQYF. In DNA form, the CDR3 reads TGTGCCAGCAGCTCCGGACAGGGGAGGCACGAGCAGTACTTC.

The V gene is TRBV11-3, the J gene TRBJ1-2; a weak D match, TRBD1 (6 bases). Germline CDR1 and CDR2: SGHNT and YENEEA. The V gene lost 4 bases and the J gene lost 2 bases, with 11 bases spanning the gap. The CDR3 sequence is 14 residues long. CDR3: CASSSNRENYGYTF. CDR3 DNA: TGTGCCAGCAGCTCTAACAGGGAAAACTATGGCTACACCTTC.

CDR3 sequence (DNA): TGTGCCAGCAGTGATGACAGGGGTTACCAGACGACCCCCACAGATACGCAGTATTTT. This codes for CASSDDRGYQTTPTDTQYF. This chain uses TRBV6-1 with TRBJ2-3, with 8 bases aligning to TRBD1. This CDR3 region has 19 residues. Trimming cost V 3 bases and J 2 bases; bases outside gene matches: 16. Germline CDR1 MNHNS, CDR2 SASEGT.

This chain uses TRBV27 with TRBJ1-5; D possibly corresponds to TRBD1 (6 bases). V lost 7 bases and J 2 bases, leaving 15 bases between the germline ends. The CDR3 loop spans 15 amino acids. Per germline, CDR1 MNHEY and CDR2 SMNVEV (reference sequence). The CDR3 reads CASTPRRGRNQPQHF. Written as DNA, the CDR3 is TGTGCCAGCACCCCGCGCAGGGGACGCAATCAGCCCCAGCATTTT.

This chain links TRBV6-7 with TRBJ1-2; TRBD1 might be the D (5 bases). TRBV6-7 is an ORF, with its function uncertain. The CDR3 runs 17 residues. V dropped 5 bases and J dropped 8 bases, with 27 bases sitting between them. This chain's CDR3 is CASSRTGVQGSLRGYTF. The CDR3 DNA follows: TGTGCCAGCAGTCGTACAGGAGTCCAGGGCAGCCTTCGGGGCTACACCTTC.

The table lists this clone with a count of one. The chain uses TRBV11-3 and TRBJ2-2; D call uncertain. V gave up 4 bases and J gave up 6 bases, with 12 bases separating them. The germline CDR1 and CDR2 sequences are SGHNT and YENEEA. CDR3 length equals 14 residues. CDR3 amino acids: CASSSESLPGELFF. CDR3 bases: TGTGCCAGCAGCTCTGAATCACTCCCCGGGGAGCTGTTTTTT.

The chain couples TRBV7-9 to TRBJ2-7, with 7 bases that match TRBD2. Germline CDR1 is SEHNR and CDR2 is FQNEAQ (reference sequence). The junction had 7 bases not matched to a gene; V was cut back by 5 bases and J by 3 bases. This CDR3 contains 14 residues. Written as DNA, the CDR3 is TGTGCCAGCAGCCGTGCTAGCGGAGGCTACGAGCAGTACTTC. Protein sequence: CASSRASGGYEQYF.

The chain uses TRBV7-3 and TRBJ1-2; the D gene is possibly TRBD1 (6 bases). The CDR3 sequence is 14 residues long. Germline V gene lookup returns CDR1 SGHTA and CDR2 FQGTGA. With 5 bases removed from V and 7 bases from J, the gap between germline ends came to 17 bases. In nucleotides, the CDR3 is TGTGCCAGCAGCCCAGAAGGGGGGGCGAGTGGCTACACCTTC. Translated, it gives CASSPEGGASGYTF.

This chain joins TRBV6-6 and TRBJ1-2, with D perhaps TRBD1 (6 bases). The germline CDR1 and CDR2 sequences are MNHNY and SVGAGI (reference sequence). With 4 bases removed from V and 3 bases from J, the gap between germline ends came to 12 bases. The CDR3 is 14 residues long. This CDR3 reads CASSFDSGDYGYTF. In DNA, the CDR3 is TGTGCCAGCAGTTTCGATTCAGGGGACTATGGCTACACCTTC.

The chain carries TRBV5-8 and TRBJ1-3; 7 bases line up with TRBD1. Germline CDR1 and CDR2: SGHTS and YDEGEE. V trimming: 7 bases; J trimming: 0 bases; junction bases outside the gene matches: 7. This CDR3 has 15 amino acids. CDR3 loop: CASGLGQLSGNTIYF. The CDR3, as DNA: TGTGCCAGCGGGTTGGGACAGCTCTCTGGAAACACCATATATTTT.

V gene TRBV7-9 combines with J gene TRBJ2-7, with 7 bases matching TRBD1. This CDR3 contains 13 residues. V dropped 3 bases and J dropped 6; count of bases not matched to a gene: 5. Germline-derived CDR1 and CDR2 are SEHNR and FQNEAQ (reference sequence). The DNA of the CDR3 is TGTGCCAGCAGCTTCTCACAGGGGCCCGAGCAGTACTTC. Protein sequence: CASSFSQGPEQYF.

V gene TRBV6-5 combines with J gene TRBJ2-7; 9 bases line up with TRBD1. Germline CDR1 MNHEY, CDR2 SVGAGI. Unmatched junction bases numbered 7, after V lost 5 bases and J lost 5 bases. The CDR3 has 14 amino acids. The CDR3 reads CASSLTGGRHEQYF. The CDR3 coding sequence is TGTGCCAGCAGTCTGACAGGGGGTCGACACGAGCAGTACTTC.

This clone appeared a single time. CDR3 amino acids: CASSLEVGQAMNTGELFF. The CDR3, as DNA: TGTGCCAGCAGCTTGGAAGTAGGACAGGCTATGAACACCGGGGAGCTGTTTTTT. The V and J genes are TRBV5-6 and TRBJ2-2; 7 positions agree with TRBD1. Germline V gene data show CDR1 as SGHDT and CDR2 as YYEEEE. The V and J ends lost 0 bases and 1 base, in that order; junction bases with no gene match: 9. CDR3 size: 18 residues.

The chain uses TRBV28 and TRBJ1-3; 7 positions agree with TRBD1. Germline CDR1 reads MDHEN; CDR2 reads SYDVKM. There are 14 residues in the CDR3. J gave up 3 bases and V 7 bases, and 6 bases lay outside the gene matches. The CDR3 reads CASKLGDSGNTIYF. The CDR3 DNA is TGTGCCAGCAAACTAGGGGACAGTGGAAACACCATATATTTT. Full variable domain (outside the CDR3, taken from reference TRBV28 and TRBJ1-3): DVKVTQSSRYLVKRTGEKVFLECVQDMDHENMFWYRQDPGLGLRLIYFSYDVKMKEKGDIPEGYSVSREKKERFSLILESASTNQTSMYLCASKLGDSGNTIYFGEGSWLTVV.

V and J are TRBV7-2 and TRBJ1-1, with 7 bases matching TRBD1. The CDR3 extends over 12 amino acids. Germline-derived CDR1 and CDR2 are SGHTA and FQGNSA. V lost 4 bases and J lost 5; bases outside the gene matches: 1. CDR3 residues: CASSSQGTEAFF. CDR3 sequence (DNA): TGTGCCAGCAGCTCACAGGGGACTGAAGCTTTCTTT.

The chain uses TRBV2 and TRBJ2-3, with TRBD2 matching 10 bases. With V trimmed by 6 bases and J by 4 bases, 10 bases remained unmatched. Germline-derived CDR1 and CDR2 are SNHLY and FYNNEI. This CDR3 is built from 16 residues. The CDR3 DNA reads TGTGCCAGCAGAACGAGAGCGGGAGGGGGAGCAGATACGCAGTATTTT. Encoded protein: CASRTRAGGGADTQYF.

The chain uses TRBV27 and TRBJ2-2; 13 bases agree with TRBD2. The CDR3 length is 20 residues. CDR1 and CDR2 from the germline V gene are MNHEY and SMNVEV (reference sequence). Losses at the gene ends were 9 bases for V and 5 bases for J; bases not matched to a gene: 21. The CDR3 sequence: CARANPAQGLAGAGTGELFF. CDR3 sequence (DNA): TGTGCCAGGGCAAACCCCGCCCAAGGACTAGCGGGAGCAGGGACCGGGGAGCTGTTTTTT.